These 7 T cell receptor beta chains were sequenced from one sample in a study of blood T cells in healthy people across ages. Primed by a sample-barcoded 5' primer and a J-beta primer mix, a second PCR proceeded for roughly 7 to 11 cycles. TCRdb reprocessed the 5' RACE reads via MiXCR and lists one record per CDR3 protein. The sample lists roughly 700,000 distinct CDR3 sequences; approximately 49% were seen once. The sequenced sample consisted of blood. These receptors came from a woman in her sixties in good health.

A few counts support this clonotype. J is TRBJ2-5 and V is TRBV4-3; 7 bases are shared with TRBD2. Germline CDR1 and CDR2: LGHNA and YSLEER. The CDR3 consists of 16 residues. V shed 4 bases, J shed 2 bases, and the junction held 10 bases outside the gene matches. CDR3 bases: TGCGCCAGCAGCCGGGAGGGAGGTGGCAGACAAGAGACCCAGTACTTC. Translated, it gives CASSREGGGRQETQYF.

This sequence joins TRBV20-1 and TRBJ2-1, with 9 bases lining up with TRBD2. The V segment lost 5 bases and the J segment 5 bases; nucleotides outside the gene matches: 7. Germline V gene data show CDR1 as DFQATT and CDR2 as SNEGSKA (reference sequence). This CDR3 contains 14 residues. CDR3 in amino acids: CSADSGRTDNEQFF. The CDR3 bases are TGCAGTGCTGATAGCGGGAGAACCGACAATGAGCAGTTCTTC.

This chain connects TRBV29-1 to TRBJ2-3; TRBD1 or TRBD2 may be the D gene (5 bases each). The CDR3 is 12 residues long. CDR1 is SQVTM, CDR2 ANQGSEA, per germline. V shed 6 bases and J shed 5 bases, with 12 bases lying between them. CDR3 nucleotide sequence: TGCAGCGTCTGGGACGGAAAAGATACGCAGTATTTT. Translating it yields CSVWDGKDTQYF.

The CDR3 here is CASSRLAGGRSGANVLTF. The CDR3 region has the DNA TGTGCCAGCAGCCGACTAGCGGGAGGACGATCTGGGGCCAACGTCCTGACTTTC. This chain connects TRBV14 to TRBJ2-6; TRBD2 agrees at 13 bases. Germline values: CDR1 SGHDN, CDR2 FVKESK. J was trimmed by 1 base and V by 4 bases; bases with no gene match: 4. This CDR3 region has 18 residues.

In its sample, this clonotype was seen a few times. This chain joins TRBV7-9 and TRBJ2-5; D possibly corresponds to TRBD1 (5 bases). The CDR3 extends over 14 amino acids. V was clipped by 3 bases and J by 4 bases, with 12 bases between them. CDR1 is SEHNR and CDR2 is FQNEAQ in the germline V gene (reference sequence). The CDR3 spells CASSLSGLGETQYF. The CDR3 DNA is TGTGCCAGCAGCTTGTCAGGGTTGGGAGAGACCCAGTACTTC.

This clonotype was observed once. The V call is TRBV7-3, the J call TRBJ2-3, with 16 bases lining up with TRBD2. The CDR3 consists of 16 residues. V was pared by 5 bases and J by 2 bases, with 1 base of the junction left unmatched. Germline values: CDR1 SGHTA, CDR2 FQGTGA. The CDR3 coding sequence is TGTGCCAGCAGCGGGACTAGCGGGAGGGCCACAGATACGCAGTATTTT. It codes for CASSGTSGRATDTQYF.

The V gene is TRBV4-3, the J gene TRBJ2-7; 10 nucleotides line up with TRBD1. The V gene's germline CDR1 is LGHNA and CDR2 YSLEER. The trim removed 4 bases at V and 2 bases at J, leaving 5 bases unmatched. The CDR3 has 15 amino acids. In DNA form, the CDR3 reads TGCGCCAGCAGCCCTTTTGGACAGGGGGCCTACGAGCAGTACTTC. The encoded protein is CASSPFGQGAYEQYF.